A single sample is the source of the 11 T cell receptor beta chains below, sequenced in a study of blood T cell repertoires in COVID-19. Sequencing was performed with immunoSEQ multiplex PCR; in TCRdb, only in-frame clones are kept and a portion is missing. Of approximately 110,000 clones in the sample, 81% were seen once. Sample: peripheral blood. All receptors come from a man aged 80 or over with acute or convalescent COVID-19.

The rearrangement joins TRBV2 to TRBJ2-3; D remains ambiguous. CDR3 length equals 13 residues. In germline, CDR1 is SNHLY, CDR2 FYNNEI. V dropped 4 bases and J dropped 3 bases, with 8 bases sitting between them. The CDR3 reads CASSVRETDTQYF. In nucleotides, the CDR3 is TGTGCCAGCAGTGTCCGTGAGACAGATACGCAGTATTTT.

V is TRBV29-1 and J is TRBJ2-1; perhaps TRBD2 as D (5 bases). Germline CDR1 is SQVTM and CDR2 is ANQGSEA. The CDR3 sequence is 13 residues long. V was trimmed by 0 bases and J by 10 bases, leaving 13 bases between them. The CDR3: CSVEESRRGEQFF. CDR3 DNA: TGCAGCGTTGAAGAGAGTCGCCGCGGGGAGCAGTTCTTC.

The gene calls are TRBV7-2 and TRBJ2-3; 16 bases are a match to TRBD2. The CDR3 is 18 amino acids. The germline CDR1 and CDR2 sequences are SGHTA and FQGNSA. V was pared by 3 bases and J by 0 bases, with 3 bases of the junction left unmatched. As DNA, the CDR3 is TGTGCCAGCAGCTTGGGACTAGCGGGAGGGGTGAGCACAGATACGCAGTATTTT. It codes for CASSLGLAGGVSTDTQYF.

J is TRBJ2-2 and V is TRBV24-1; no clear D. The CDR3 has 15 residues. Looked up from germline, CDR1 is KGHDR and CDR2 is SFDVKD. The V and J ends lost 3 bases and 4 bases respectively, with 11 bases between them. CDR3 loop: CATSDPRGLTGELFF. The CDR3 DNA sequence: TGTGCCACCAGTGATCCACGTGGGCTCACCGGGGAGCTGTTTTTT.

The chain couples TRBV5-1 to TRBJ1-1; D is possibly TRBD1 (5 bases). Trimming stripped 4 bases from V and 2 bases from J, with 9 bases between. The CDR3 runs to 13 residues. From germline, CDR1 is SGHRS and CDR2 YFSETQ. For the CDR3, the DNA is TGCGCCAGCAGCAACACAGGAAACACTGAAGCTTTCTTT. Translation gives CASSNTGNTEAFF.

CDR3 sequence: CASSQEKLAGEPHEQYF. The CDR3 DNA reads as TGTGCCAGCAGCCAAGAAAAACTAGCGGGAGAACCCCACGAGCAGTACTTC. V and J are TRBV3-1 (or the pseudogene TRBV3-2) and TRBJ2-7; 11 bases are a match to TRBD2. This CDR3 has 17 residues. Germline values: CDR1 LGHDT, CDR2 YNNKEL (reference sequence). V dropped 0 bases and J dropped 5; count of bases not matched to a gene: 9.

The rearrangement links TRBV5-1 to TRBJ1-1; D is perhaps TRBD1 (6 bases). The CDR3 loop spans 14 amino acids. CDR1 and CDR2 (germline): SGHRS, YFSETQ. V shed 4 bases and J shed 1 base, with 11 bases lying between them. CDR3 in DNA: TGCGCCAGCAGCGTTCGGACAGAGAACACTGAAGCTTTCTTT. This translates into CASSVRTENTEAFF.

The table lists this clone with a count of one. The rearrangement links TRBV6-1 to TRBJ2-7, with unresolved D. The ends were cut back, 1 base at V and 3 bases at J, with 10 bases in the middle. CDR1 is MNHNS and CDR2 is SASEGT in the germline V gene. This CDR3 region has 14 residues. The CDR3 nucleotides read TGTGCCAGCAGTGAAGTGGGCTACTTCTACGAGCAGTACTTC. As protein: CASSEVGYFYEQYF.

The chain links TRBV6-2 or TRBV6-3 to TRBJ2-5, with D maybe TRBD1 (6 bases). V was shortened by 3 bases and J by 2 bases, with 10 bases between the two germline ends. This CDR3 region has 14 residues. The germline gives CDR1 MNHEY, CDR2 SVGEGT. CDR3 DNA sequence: TGTGCCAGCAGTTATTTCCAGGGGCAAGAGACCCAGTACTTC. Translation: CASSYFQGQETQYF.

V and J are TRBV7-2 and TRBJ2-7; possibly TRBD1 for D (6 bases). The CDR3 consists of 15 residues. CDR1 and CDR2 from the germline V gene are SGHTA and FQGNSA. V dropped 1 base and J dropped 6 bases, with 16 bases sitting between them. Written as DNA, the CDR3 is TGTGCCAGCAGCTTAGTGGGGGCCCTGAAGATCGAGCAGTACTTC. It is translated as CASSLVGALKIEQYF.

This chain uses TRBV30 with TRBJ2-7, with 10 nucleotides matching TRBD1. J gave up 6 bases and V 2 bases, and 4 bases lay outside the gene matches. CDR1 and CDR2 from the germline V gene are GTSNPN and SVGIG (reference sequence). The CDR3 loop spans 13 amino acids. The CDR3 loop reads CAWSRQGAVEQYF. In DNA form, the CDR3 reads TGTGCCTGGAGTCGACAGGGGGCAGTCGAGCAGTACTTC.